The clone carrying this TCR beta chain showed up just a few times. Its antigen is not identified. The source of the sample is a study of cytomegalovirus exposure and HLA in healthy donors. Study-wide findings and caveats: The study flagged around 150 TCR beta chains as cytomegalovirus-associated.

The CDR3 is 12 amino acids. The V gene lost 7 bases and the J gene lost 2 bases, with 9 bases spanning the gap. The germline V gene has CDR1 MNHNS and CDR2 SASEGT. This PCR relied on a set of 60 Vbeta primers and 13 Jbeta primers. Method: immunoSEQ multiplex PCR; TCRdb's copy keeps in-frame clones and lacks some. The sample yields 95,000 to 150,000 clones, 75% to 85% seen once. This sequence was found in a man aged 45-65 years in good health and CMV-seronegative. The chain uses TRBV6-1 and TRBJ2-7; D might be TRBD2 (6 bases). Sequencing used PBMCs. CDR3 residues: CASMEGPYEQYV. The CDR3 DNA reads TGTGCCAGCATGGAGGGGCCCTACGAGCAGTACGTC.